This passage covers 20 T cell receptor beta chains from one sample sequenced in a study of chemoradiotherapy in HPV16-positive cancers. Libraries were prepared by immunoSEQ multiplex PCR; TCRdb keeps only in-frame clonotypes and omits some of them. The sample consists of over 10,000 clones, roughly 80% of them appearing once. This sample was taken from a patient who underwent chemoradiotherapy. Receptor source: a human donor with HPV-associated anogenital cancer.

This chain uses TRBV6-6 with TRBJ1-5; D perhaps matches TRBD1 (5 bases). The CDR3 is 15 residues long. Germline-derived CDR1 and CDR2 are MNHNY and SVGAGI (reference sequence). The ends were cut back, 7 bases at V and 9 bases at J, with 22 bases in the middle. The CDR3 coding sequence is TGTGCCAGCACCGACGGGGGGGATTTGCCAGGGCCCCAGCATTTT. It encodes CASTDGGDLPGPQHF.

This rearrangement joins TRBV4-3 to TRBJ1-2; no firm D call. V lost 0 bases and J 5 bases, leaving 19 bases between the germline ends. From germline, CDR1 is LGHNA and CDR2 YSLEER. CDR3 length: 17 amino acids. The CDR3 DNA is TGCGCCAGCAGCCAAGACCTAGGCCGTGCAACTATATATGGCTACACCTTC. Its protein product is CASSQDLGRATIYGYTF.

This chain links TRBV28 with TRBJ1-5, with a tentative D call TRBD1 (6 bases). CDR3 length: 18 residues. Germline CDR1 and CDR2: MDHEN and SYDVKM. Between the trimmed V and J ends, which lost 5 bases and 0 bases, there was a span of 20 bases. The DNA of the CDR3 is TGTGCCAGCAGTACCTATCGAGGGGGGCGGTATAGCAATCAGCCCCAGCATTTT. It is translated as CASSTYRGGRYSNQPQHF. Full variable domain (outside the CDR3, taken from reference TRBV28 and TRBJ1-5): DVKVTQSSRYLVKRTGEKVFLECVQDMDHENMFWYRQDPGLGLRLIYFSYDVKMKEKGDIPEGYSVSREKKERFSLILESASTNQTSMYLCASSTYRGGRYSNQPQHFGDGTRLSIL.

V usage is TRBV18 and J usage is TRBJ1-1; no firm D call. The germline CDR1 and CDR2 sequences are KGHSH and LQKENI. With 1 base removed from V and 1 base from J, the gap between germline ends came to 4 bases. This CDR3 is 13 amino acids long. CDR3 region: CASSPRGNTEAFF. CDR3 nucleotides: TGTGCCAGCTCACCACGGGGGAACACTGAAGCTTTCTTT. Complete variable domain (other parts from reference TRBV18 and TRBJ1-1): NAGVMQNPRHLVRRRGQEARLRCSPMKGHSHVYWYRQLPEEGLKFMVYLQKENIIDESGMPKERFSAEFPKEGPSILRIQQVVRGDSAAYFCASSPRGNTEAFFGQGTRLTVV.

The chain employs TRBV5-4 and TRBJ2-5; D possibly corresponds to TRBD1 (6 bases). Trimming left V 3 bases short and J 4 bases short, with 13 bases between. CDR3 length: 14 residues. Germline V CDR1 and CDR2: SGHNT, YYREEE (reference sequence). CDR3 DNA sequence: TGTGCCAGCAGCTCCCAACAGGGTGTAGAGACCCAGTACTTC. Translated: CASSSQQGVETQYF.

The chain uses TRBV27 and TRBJ2-1; a weak D match, TRBD1 (5 bases). Germline CDR1 and CDR2: MNHEY and SMNVEV (reference sequence). This CDR3 has 13 amino acids. Trimming removed 3 bases from V and 7 bases from J, with 10 bases in between. The CDR3 DNA is TGTGCCAGCAGTTTCAGGGCCGGGAATGAGCAGTTCTTC. Translating it yields CASSFRAGNEQFF.

The table lists this clone with a count of one. The chain uses TRBV9 and TRBJ1-4; maybe TRBD1 (6 bases). Germline V CDR1 and CDR2: SGDLS, YYNGEE. The CDR3 has 14 residues. The V end lost 0 bases, the J end lost 8 bases, and 11 bases lay between the germline ends. CDR3: CASSVDEGEEKLFF. For the CDR3, the DNA is TGTGCCAGCAGCGTAGACGAGGGGGAGGAAAAACTGTTTTTT.

The chain is built from TRBV6-1 and TRBJ1-2; D gene uncertain. CDR1 and CDR2 (germline): MNHNS, SASEGT. This CDR3 is built from 12 residues. V was trimmed by 5 bases and J by 5 bases, leaving 9 bases between them. The CDR3 coding sequence is TGTGCCAGCAGTTTCAGGCTATATGGCTACACCTTC. This gives the protein CASSFRLYGYTF.

J is TRBJ1-2 and V is TRBV14; D is perhaps TRBD1 (6 bases). Per germline, CDR1 SGHDN and CDR2 FVKESK. This CDR3 spans 14 amino acids. Trimming removed 4 bases from V and 8 bases from J, with 17 bases in between. CDR3 DNA: TGTGCCAGCAGCCCCCAAACGGGGGGCGGGGGCTACACCTTC. This encodes CASSPQTGGGGYTF.

This sequence joins TRBV5-6 and TRBJ2-5; TRBD1 is a possible D gene (6 bases). The CDR3 has 16 amino acids. Germline values: CDR1 SGHDT, CDR2 YYEEEE. V lost 4 bases to trimming and J lost 5 bases, with 21 bases between them. CDR3 DNA: TGTGCCAGCAGCACACCCCAGGGACATCTGAAGGAGACCCAGTACTTC. Amino acids: CASSTPQGHLKETQYF. The full variable domain, in which reference TRBV5-6 and TRBJ2-5 provide the parts outside the CDR3, is DAGVTQSPTHLIKTRGQQVTLRCSPKSGHDTVSWYQQALGQGPQFIFQYYEEEERQRGNFPDRFSGHQFPNYSSELNVNALLLGDSALYLCASSTPQGHLKETQYFGPGTRLLVL.

This chain connects TRBV4-3 to TRBJ1-2, with 8 bases that match TRBD1. Germline loops: CDR1 LGHNA, CDR2 YSLEER. The CDR3 runs 15 residues. J gave up 8 bases and V 1 base, and 9 bases lay outside the gene matches. CDR3 residues: CASSQGTGQGYGYTF. CDR3 in DNA: TGCGCCAGCAGCCAAGGCACAGGACAGGGATACGGCTACACCTTC.

The chain joins TRBV30 to TRBJ1-2, with D perhaps TRBD1 (6 bases). The CDR3 is 16 residues long. V lost 4 bases, J lost 4 bases, and 22 bases lay in between. CDR1 is GTSNPN and CDR2 is SVGIG in the germline V gene (reference sequence). The chain's CDR3 is CAWNPGFTGFSYGYTF. The CDR3 DNA reads as TGTGCCTGGAATCCGGGGTTTACAGGGTTCTCCTATGGCTACACCTTC.

The chain links TRBV11-1 to TRBJ2-3; D perhaps matches TRBD1 (5 bases). Deletions cut 5 bases from V and 0 bases from J, with 15 bases between. The CDR3 loop spans 16 amino acids. CDR1 and CDR2 from the germline V gene are SGHAT and FQDESV (reference sequence). In DNA, the CDR3 is TGTGCCAGCAGCACACTGACAGCCTTTAGCACAGATACGCAGTATTTT. It is translated as CASSTLTAFSTDTQYF.

This chain joins TRBV5-4 and TRBJ1-1; possible D gene TRBD1, 6 bases. This CDR3 is built from 14 residues. The ends were cut back, 4 bases at V and 1 base at J, with 11 bases in the middle. Germline CDR1 and CDR2: SGHNT and YYREEE (reference sequence). The CDR3, as DNA: TGTGCCAGCAGCCCATGGACAGCGAACACTGAAGCTTTCTTT. The encoded protein is CASSPWTANTEAFF.

This clone showed up just once. This chain connects TRBV9 to TRBJ2-1; D remains unclear. Between the trimmed V and J ends, which lost 0 bases and 0 bases, there was a span of 4 bases. The CDR3 sequence is 14 residues long. CDR1 and CDR2 from the germline V gene are SGDLS and YYNGEE. The CDR3 sequence is CASSVASSYNEQFF. CDR3 nucleotides: TGTGCCAGCAGCGTAGCCTCCTCCTACAATGAGCAGTTCTTC.

The chain couples TRBV5-1 to TRBJ2-5, with D possibly being TRBD2 (5 bases). V lost 0 bases and J lost 5, with 20 bases in between. This CDR3 has 17 amino acids. Germline CDR1 SGHRS, CDR2 YFSETQ. CDR3 in DNA: TGCGCCAGCAGCTTGGCCGAGGGCTGGATCGAAATCGAGACCCAGTACTTC. Amino acid sequence: CASSLAEGWIEIETQYF.

The V and J genes are TRBV7-3 and TRBJ2-3; weak D call: TRBD1 (5 bases). Looked up from germline, CDR1 is SGHTA and CDR2 is FQGTGA. The CDR3 spans 13 residues. The V and J ends lost 5 bases and 6 bases respectively, with 12 bases between them. DNA for the CDR3: TGTGCCAGCAGCACTTCAGGGCCCGATACGCAGTATTTT. Its translation is CASSTSGPDTQYF.

The chain couples TRBV5-5 to TRBJ2-1, with 10 bases that match TRBD2. The ends lost 5 bases at V and 10 bases at J; junction bases unmatched: 12. Germline V gives CDR1 SGHKS, CDR2 YYEKEE (reference sequence). This CDR3 region has 15 residues. CDR3 DNA sequence: TGTGCCAGCAGTCTCCTAGCGGGGGAAGGAAGGGAGCAGTTCTTC. This codes for CASSLLAGEGREQFF.

The table lists this clone with a few counts. The chain recombines TRBV7-2 with TRBJ1-5; D possibly corresponds to TRBD1 (5 bases). V lost 5 bases and J 6 bases, leaving 17 bases between the germline ends. Germline V gene sequence: CDR1 SGHTA, CDR2 FQGNSA. This CDR3 has 15 amino acids. The DNA for the CDR3 is TGTGCCAGCAGCGCCGGGAGGGTGAGGGGTCAGCCCCAGCATTTT. Translated, it gives CASSAGRVRGQPQHF.

This clone was observed a few times. The rearrangement joins TRBV7-3 to TRBJ2-1; TRBD1 matches 9 bases. CDR1 is SGHTA and CDR2 is FQGTGA in the germline V gene. The J segment lost 8 bases and the V segment lost 4 bases, leaving 9 bases of the junction unmatched. This CDR3 is built from 15 residues. CDR3 nucleotide sequence: TGTGCCAGCAGCTCAGGGACAGGGTCGGGCCATGAGCAGTTCTTC. Amino acids: CASSSGTGSGHEQFF.